Below are 14 T cell receptor beta chains sequenced from a single sample in a study of T cells expressing NK-cell markers. Using the 5' RACE reads, TCRdb records one entry per CDR3 protein without DNA. The ten top clones account for about 1.5%, within a sample of some 440,000 distinct CDR3 sequences. Sequenced material: blood T cells: a sorted CD56 or NKG2C T cell subset, CD4+ or CD8+ T cells, or bulk PBMC T cells (not recorded which). These receptors were taken from a woman between 45 and 65 years old in good health.

The rearrangement links TRBV7-9 to TRBJ2-1; the TCRdb D gene call, TRBD1, has no DNA to confirm it. There are 14 residues in the CDR3. Looked up from germline, CDR1 is SEHNR and CDR2 is FQNEAQ (reference sequence). CDR3 in amino acids: CASSLDVRDNEQFF.

This chain connects TRBV5-1 to TRBJ2-2; there is no DNA to check the TCRdb D call of TRBD2. The CDR3 has 17 residues. From germline, CDR1 is SGHRS and CDR2 YFSETQ. CDR3 loop: CASSLRSGSRNTGELFF.

This rearrangement joins TRBV10-1 to TRBJ2-5. The germline gives CDR1 WNHNN, CDR2 SYGVQD (reference sequence). CDR3 length: 14 amino acids. The CDR3 sequence: CASSESGNQETQYF.

This chain links TRBV12-3 or TRBV12-4 with TRBJ2-1. This CDR3 spans 12 amino acids. CDR3 in amino acids: CASSLHYNEQFF.

V is TRBV29-1 and J is TRBJ2-3; TCRdb's assignment of TRBD2 cannot be checked, as there is no DNA. Germline V CDR1 and CDR2: SQVTM, ANQGSEA. This CDR3 comprises 13 residues. CDR3 protein: CSVRGEGTDTQYF.

The rearrangement uses TRBV29-1 and TRBJ2-1; TCRdb's D call of TRBD2 is untestable without DNA. Germline CDR1 SQVTM, CDR2 ANQGSEA. This CDR3 comprises 11 residues. The CDR3 protein is CSGRVGNEQFF.

This CDR3 is CASSLVRSRSYNEQFF. The J gene is TRBJ2-1, the V gene TRBV12-3 or TRBV12-4. The CDR3 runs 16 residues.

V usage is TRBV11-2 and J usage is TRBJ2-1. The length of the CDR3 is 12 residues. Looked up from germline, CDR1 is SGHAT and CDR2 is FQNNGV. This CDR3 is CASSFAFNEQFF.

The chain employs TRBV7-2 and TRBJ2-1; TCRdb selects TRBD2, and the lack of DNA leaves this call unchecked. This CDR3 has 16 amino acids. Per the germline V gene, CDR1 is SGHTA and CDR2 is FQGNSA. This CDR3 reads CASSPTGTSGSPPQFF.

The chain joins TRBV12-3 or TRBV12-4 to TRBJ1-6. The length of the CDR3 is 19 residues. CDR3 residues: CASSFFFPRTLSGNSPLHF.

V usage is TRBV5-1 and J usage is TRBJ1-4; TCRdb picks TRBD1, but there is no DNA to check that call. The germline CDR1 and CDR2 sequences are SGHRS and YFSETQ. The CDR3 loop spans 16 amino acids. The CDR3 region is CASSARSGTTNEKLFF.

CDR3 amino acids: CASSLDHPSTDTQYF. J is TRBJ2-3 and V is TRBV5-1. The CDR3 has 15 amino acids. CDR1 is SGHRS and CDR2 is YFSETQ in the germline V gene. The whole variable domain, filled in from reference TRBV5-1 and TRBJ2-3, reads KAGVTQTPRYLIKTRGQQVTLSCSPISGHRSVSWYQQTPGQGLQFLFEYFSETQRNKGNFPGRFSGRQFSNSRSEMNVSTLELGDSALYLCASSLDHPSTDTQYFGPGTRLTVL.

The chain employs TRBV7-3 and TRBJ2-3. Germline V gene lookup returns CDR1 SGHTA and CDR2 FQGTGA. This CDR3 spans 13 amino acids. The CDR3 is CASSLTTGDTQYF.

This chain joins TRBV4-1 and TRBJ1-1; the TRBD1 assignment by TCRdb is unverifiable without DNA. CDR3 length equals 16 residues. CDR1 is MGHRA, CDR2 YSYEKL, per germline. CDR3 region: CASSQDRTGMNTEAFF.